This T cell receptor beta chain was identified during a study of T cell repertoires in cytomegalovirus infection. Study in general: CMV epitopes in the study were HLA-C-restricted (recently identified) and HLA-B-restricted (well studied). In public TCR beta signatures, there were indications of both CMV infection and matching HLA type. Whole-study results and caveats: HLA-C-restricted CMV-specific TCR beta clonotypes were dominant in the ex vivo response. Pooled public TCR beta family frequency picked out CMV carriers with the relevant HLA.

TCRdb redid the calling of the reads with MiXCR, one entry per CDR3 protein. The sample consists of about a million distinct CDR3 sequences, roughly 30% of them appearing once. V lost 6 bases to trimming and J lost 3 bases, with 16 bases between them. The germline V gene encodes CDR1 SGHKS and CDR2 YYEKEE (reference sequence). The CDR3 is 14 residues long. A note on this clonotype: Antigen: not known.

The TCR originated in a human donor in good health (CMV status not recorded). Some clones in this sample may be carry-over from other donors' samples. The chain carries TRBV5-5 and TRBJ2-7; weak D call: TRBD1 (6 bases). The sequenced sample was cultured CD8+ T cells from PBMCs, obtained from culture after CMV antigen stimulation. CDR3 sequence reads: CASTPGTTNYEQYV. The DNA of the CDR3 is TGTGCCAGCACCCCCGGGACAACAAACTACGAGCAGTACGTC.